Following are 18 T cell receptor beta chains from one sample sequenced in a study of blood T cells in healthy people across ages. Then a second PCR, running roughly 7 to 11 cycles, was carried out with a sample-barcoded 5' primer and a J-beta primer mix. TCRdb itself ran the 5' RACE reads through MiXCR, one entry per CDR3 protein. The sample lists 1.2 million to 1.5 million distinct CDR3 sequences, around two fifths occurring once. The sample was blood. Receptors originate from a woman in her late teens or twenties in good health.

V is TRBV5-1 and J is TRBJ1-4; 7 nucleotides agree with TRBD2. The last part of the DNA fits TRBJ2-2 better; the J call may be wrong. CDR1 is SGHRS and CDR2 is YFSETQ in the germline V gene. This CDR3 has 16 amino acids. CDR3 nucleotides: TGCGCCAGCAGCTTGTCAGCGGGGCTGAGCACCGGGGAGCTGTTTTTT. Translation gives CASSLSAGLSTGELFF.

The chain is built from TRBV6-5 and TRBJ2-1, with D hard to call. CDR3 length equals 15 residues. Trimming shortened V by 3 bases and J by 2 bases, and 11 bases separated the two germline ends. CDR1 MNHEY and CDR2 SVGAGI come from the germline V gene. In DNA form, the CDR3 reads TGTGCCAGCAGTTATCGTCCAGTTACCTACAATGAGCAGTTCTTC. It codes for CASSYRPVTYNEQFF.

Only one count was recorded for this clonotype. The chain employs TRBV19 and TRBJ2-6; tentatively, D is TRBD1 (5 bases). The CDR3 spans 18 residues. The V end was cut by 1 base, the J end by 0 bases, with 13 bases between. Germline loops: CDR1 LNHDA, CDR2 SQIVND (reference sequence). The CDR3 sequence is CASSIATGTSSGANVLTF. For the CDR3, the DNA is TGTGCCAGTAGTATAGCAACAGGCACCAGCTCTGGGGCCAACGTCCTGACTTTC.

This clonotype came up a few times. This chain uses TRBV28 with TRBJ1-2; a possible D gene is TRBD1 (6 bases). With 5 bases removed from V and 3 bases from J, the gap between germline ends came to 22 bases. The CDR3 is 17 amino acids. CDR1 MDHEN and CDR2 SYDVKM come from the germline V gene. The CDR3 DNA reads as TGTGCCAGCAGTCCCCTGCCTCACAGGGAAGGCGACTATGGCTACACCTTC. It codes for CASSPLPHREGDYGYTF.

CDR3: CASSFSLVETQYF. For the CDR3, the DNA is TGCGCCAGCAGCTTTTCGTTGGTGGAGACCCAGTACTTC. This chain joins TRBV5-1 and TRBJ2-5; D uncertain. V was shortened by 2 bases and J by 5 bases, with 10 bases between the two germline ends. The CDR3 sequence is 13 residues long. Germline CDR1 SGHRS, CDR2 YFSETQ. The full variable domain, rest sourced from reference TRBV5-1 and TRBJ2-5, is KAGVTQTPRYLIKTRGQQVTLSCSPISGHRSVSWYQQTPGQGLQFLFEYFSETQRNKGNFPGRFSGRQFSNSRSEMNVSTLELGDSALYLCASSFSLVETQYFGPGTRLLVL.

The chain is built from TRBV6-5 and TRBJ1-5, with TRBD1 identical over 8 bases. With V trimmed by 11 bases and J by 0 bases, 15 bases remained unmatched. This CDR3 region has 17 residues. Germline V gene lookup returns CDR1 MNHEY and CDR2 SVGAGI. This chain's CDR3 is CAREFRTGFYSNQPQHF. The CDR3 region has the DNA TGTGCCCGCGAGTTTAGGACAGGGTTTTATAGCAATCAGCCCCAGCATTTT.

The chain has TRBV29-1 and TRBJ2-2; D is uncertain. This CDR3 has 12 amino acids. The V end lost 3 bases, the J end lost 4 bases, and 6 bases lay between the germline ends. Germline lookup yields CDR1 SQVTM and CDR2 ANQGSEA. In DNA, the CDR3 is TGCAGCGTTGAGTCTGGCACCGGGGAGCTGTTTTTT. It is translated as CSVESGTGELFF.

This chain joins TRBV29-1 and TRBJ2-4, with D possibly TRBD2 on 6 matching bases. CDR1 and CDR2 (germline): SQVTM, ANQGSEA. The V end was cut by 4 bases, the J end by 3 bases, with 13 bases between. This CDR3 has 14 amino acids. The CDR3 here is CSVGNLGGKNIQYF. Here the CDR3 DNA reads TGCAGCGTTGGAAACTTGGGGGGCAAAAACATTCAGTACTTC.

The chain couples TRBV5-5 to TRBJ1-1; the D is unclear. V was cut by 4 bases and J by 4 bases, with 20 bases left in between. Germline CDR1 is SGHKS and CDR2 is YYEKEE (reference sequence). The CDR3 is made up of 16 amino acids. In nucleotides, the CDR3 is TGTGCCAGCAGCATATTTCCAGCTATCATGACCACTGAAGCTTTCTTT. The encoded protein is CASSIFPAIMTTEAFF.

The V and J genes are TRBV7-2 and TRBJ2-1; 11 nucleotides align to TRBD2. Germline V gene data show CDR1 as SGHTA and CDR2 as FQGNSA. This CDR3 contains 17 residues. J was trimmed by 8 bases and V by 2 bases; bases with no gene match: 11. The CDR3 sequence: CASSLPRLAGWDDEQFF. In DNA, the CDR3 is TGTGCCAGCAGCTTACCCCGACTAGCGGGATGGGACGATGAGCAGTTCTTC.

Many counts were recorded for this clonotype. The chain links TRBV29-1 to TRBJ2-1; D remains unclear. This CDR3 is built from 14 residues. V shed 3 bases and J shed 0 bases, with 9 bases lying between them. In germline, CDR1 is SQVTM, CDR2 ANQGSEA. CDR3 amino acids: CSVDRLSSYNEQFF. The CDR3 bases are TGCAGCGTTGATCGCTTGAGCTCCTACAATGAGCAGTTCTTC.

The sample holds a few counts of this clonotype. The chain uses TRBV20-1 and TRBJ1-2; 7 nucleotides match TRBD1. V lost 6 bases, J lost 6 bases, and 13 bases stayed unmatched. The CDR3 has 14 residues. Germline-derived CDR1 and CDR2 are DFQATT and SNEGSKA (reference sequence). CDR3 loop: CSAKTTGKRDGYTF. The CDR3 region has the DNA TGCAGTGCGAAAACGACAGGGAAAAGAGATGGCTACACCTTC.

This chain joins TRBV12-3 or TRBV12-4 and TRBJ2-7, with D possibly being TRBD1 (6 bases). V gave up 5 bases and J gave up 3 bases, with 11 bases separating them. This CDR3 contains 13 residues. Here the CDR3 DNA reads TGTGCCAGCAGTAAGGGGGTGAACTACGAGCAGTACTTC. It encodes CASSKGVNYEQYF.

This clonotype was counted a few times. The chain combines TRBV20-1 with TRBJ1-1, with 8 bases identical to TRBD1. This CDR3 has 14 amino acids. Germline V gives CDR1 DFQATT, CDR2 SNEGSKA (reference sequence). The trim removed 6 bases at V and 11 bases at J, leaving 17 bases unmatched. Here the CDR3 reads CSAPEPTGVRAAFF. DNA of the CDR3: TGCAGTGCCCCGGAACCGACAGGGGTCAGGGCGGCTTTCTTT.

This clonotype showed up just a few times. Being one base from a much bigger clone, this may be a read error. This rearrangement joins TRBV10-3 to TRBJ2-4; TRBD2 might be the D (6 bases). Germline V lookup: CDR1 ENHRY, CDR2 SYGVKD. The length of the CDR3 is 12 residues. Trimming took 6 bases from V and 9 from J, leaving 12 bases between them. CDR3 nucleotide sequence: TGTGCCATCAGGGATGCGGAGGGCATTCAGTACTTC. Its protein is CAIRDAEGIQYF.

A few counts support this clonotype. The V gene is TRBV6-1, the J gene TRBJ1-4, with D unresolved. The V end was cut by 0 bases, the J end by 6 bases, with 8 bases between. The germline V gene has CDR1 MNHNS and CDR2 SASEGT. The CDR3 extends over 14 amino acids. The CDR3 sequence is CASSEAGGDEKLFF. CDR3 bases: TGTGCCAGCAGTGAAGCGGGCGGAGATGAAAAACTGTTTTTT.

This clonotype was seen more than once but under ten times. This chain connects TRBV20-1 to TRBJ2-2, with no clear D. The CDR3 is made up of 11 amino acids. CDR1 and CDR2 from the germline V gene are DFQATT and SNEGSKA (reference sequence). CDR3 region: CSALNTGELFF. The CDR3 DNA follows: TGCAGCGCCTTGAACACCGGGGAGCTGTTTTTT.

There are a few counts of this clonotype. In nucleotides, the CDR3 is TGCAGCGACCAGGGGGGGGATAATTCAGATACGCAGTATTTT. Translating gives CSDQGGDNSDTQYF. The chain joins TRBV29-1 to TRBJ2-3, with D perhaps being TRBD1 or TRBD2 (7 bases each). The germline V gene encodes CDR1 SQVTM and CDR2 ANQGSEA. This CDR3 comprises 14 residues. The V end lost 7 bases, the J end lost 4 bases, and 18 bases lay between the germline ends.